This entry lists 32 T cell receptor beta chains sequenced from one sample in a study of blood T cell repertoires in COVID-19. Measured with immunoSEQ multiplex PCR; TCRdb has only the in-frame clones, and not every one. The sample yields under 130,000 clones, roughly 90% seen once. Sequencing input: peripheral blood. These receptors were collected from a woman older than 75 in a cohort sampled during active COVID-19.

This clone has just one count. This CDR3 is CASSLAGGEYEQYF. In DNA form, the CDR3 reads TGTGCCAGCAGTCTTGCAGGGGGCGAGTACGAGCAGTACTTC. J is TRBJ2-7 and V is TRBV6-6, with 8 bases aligning to TRBD1. The CDR3 is made up of 14 amino acids. J gave up 4 bases and V 5 bases, and 7 bases lay outside the gene matches. Germline V CDR1 and CDR2: MNHNY, SVGAGI (reference sequence).

The V and J genes are TRBV5-3 and TRBJ2-1; perhaps TRBD1 as D (7 bases). TRBV5-3 is classed as an ORF, of uncertain function. The CDR3 is 21 amino acids. With 3 bases removed from V and 6 bases from J, the gap between germline ends came to 34 bases. The chain's CDR3 is CARSSQINDREAEAGTNEQFF. CDR3 coding DNA: TGTGCCAGAAGCTCTCAAATAAACGACAGGGAGGCCGAGGCCGGGACCAATGAGCAGTTCTTC.

The chain carries TRBV24-1 and TRBJ1-2; TRBD1 is a possible D gene (6 bases). The ends were cut back, 2 bases at V and 4 bases at J, with 13 bases in the middle. The CDR3 sequence is 15 residues long. CDR1 is KGHDR, CDR2 SFDVKD, per germline. This CDR3 reads CATSDSHAGAYGYTF. The CDR3 DNA reads as TGTGCCACCAGTGATTCCCACGCGGGGGCCTATGGCTACACCTTC.

The CDR3 coding sequence is TGTGCCAGCAGCGCGGACAGTGGTCTCTACAATGAGCAGTTCTTC. This encodes CASSADSGLYNEQFF. The rearrangement links TRBV25-1 to TRBJ2-1, with D possibly TRBD1 on 6 matching bases. The V end was cut by 6 bases, the J end by 3 bases, with 15 bases between. There are 15 residues in the CDR3. Per germline, CDR1 MGHDK and CDR2 SYGVNS.

The chain employs TRBV30 and TRBJ1-5, with D hard to call. V was clipped by 0 bases and J by 6 bases, with 9 bases between them. The CDR3 covers 13 residues. Germline CDR1 is GTSNPN and CDR2 is SVGIG (reference sequence). The DNA for the CDR3 is TGTGCCTGGAGTGTATTGTCAGGTCAGCCCCAGCATTTT. Protein sequence: CAWSVLSGQPQHF.

V usage is TRBV19 and J usage is TRBJ2-1; tentatively, D is TRBD2 (6 bases). Trimming took 3 bases from V and 4 from J, leaving 10 bases between them. Germline-derived CDR1 and CDR2 are LNHDA and SQIVND (reference sequence). The CDR3 covers 14 residues. The CDR3 loop reads CASSIGTGYNEQFF. CDR3 DNA sequence: TGTGCCAGTAGTATCGGGACTGGTTACAATGAGCAGTTCTTC. The full variable domain, completed using reference TRBV19 and TRBJ2-1, is DGGITQSPKYLFRKEGQNVTLSCEQNLNHDAMYWYRQDPGQGLRLIYYSQIVNDFQKGDIAEGYSVSREKKESFPLTVTSAQKNPTAFYLCASSIGTGYNEQFFGPGTRLTVL.

The J gene is TRBJ1-1, the V gene TRBV18; D is perhaps TRBD1 (5 bases). The CDR3 extends over 14 amino acids. Trimming shortened V by 3 bases and J by 2 bases, and 10 bases separated the two germline ends. Germline-derived CDR1 and CDR2 are KGHSH and LQKENI. The CDR3 is CASSPRAENTEAFF. The CDR3, as DNA: TGTGCCAGCTCACCCAGGGCGGAAAACACTGAAGCTTTCTTT.

The V and J genes are TRBV3-1 (or the pseudogene TRBV3-2) and TRBJ2-2; 10 nucleotides agree with TRBD1. The CDR3 has 15 residues. Germline V gene sequence: CDR1 LGHDT, CDR2 YNNKEL (reference sequence). The chain's CDR3 is CPGTGVKRGTGELFF. CDR3 coding DNA: TGTCCTGGGACAGGGGTAAAGAGAGGCACCGGGGAGCTGTTTTTT.

The rearrangement uses TRBV19 and TRBJ1-1; a possible D gene is TRBD1 (6 bases). Trimming left V 10 bases short and J 1 base short, with 10 bases between. The CDR3 is made up of 12 amino acids. Germline loops: CDR1 LNHDA, CDR2 SQIVND (reference sequence). CDR3 coding DNA: TGTGCCATCAAGGACAGGAACACTGAAGCTTTCTTT. Translation: CAIKDRNTEAFF.

The chain couples TRBV4-1 to TRBJ2-1; no reliable D call. CDR1 and CDR2 (germline): MGHRA, YSYEKL. V was cut by 0 bases and J by 0 bases, with 3 bases left in between. CDR3 length: 14 amino acids. CDR3 coding DNA: TGCGCCAGCAGCCAAGAGAGCTCCTACAATGAGCAGTTCTTC. Residues: CASSQESSYNEQFF.

A single count supports this clone. The junction departs from germline at one end; a sequencing error may be responsible. The chain employs TRBV6-9 and TRBJ2-2; a weak D match, TRBD2 (6 bases). Looked up from germline, CDR1 is MNHGY and CDR2 is SVAAGI. The CDR3 has 15 amino acids. CDR3 sequence (DNA): TGTGCCAGCAATCGTCCGGGGCTGGAGGGGCGGGGAGCTGTTTTT. Protein sequence: CASNRPGLEGRGAVF.

CDR3: CASRTGQTKNIQYF. DNA of the CDR3: TGTGCCAGCAGAACGGGACAGACAAAAAACATTCAGTACTTC. The chain combines TRBV2 with TRBJ2-4; 7 bases are shared with TRBD1. Germline assignment: CDR1 SNHLY and CDR2 FYNNEI. V gave up 6 bases and J gave up 4 bases; unmatched junction bases: 6. The CDR3 is made up of 14 amino acids.

This clone occurred once. The chain couples TRBV2 to TRBJ1-5; 10 positions match TRBD1. The J segment lost 5 bases and the V segment lost 6 bases, leaving 4 bases of the junction unmatched. This CDR3 is built from 14 residues. CDR1 and CDR2 from the germline V gene are SNHLY and FYNNEI. CDR3 sequence reads: CASRGTGDYQPQHF. In nucleotides, the CDR3 is TGTGCCAGCAGGGGGACAGGGGATTATCAGCCCCAGCATTTT.

The V and J genes are TRBV24-1 and TRBJ1-5; 7 bases map to TRBD1. The V and J ends lost 6 bases and 5 bases, in that order; junction bases with no gene match: 3. There are 13 residues in the CDR3. Looked up from germline, CDR1 is KGHDR and CDR2 is SFDVKD. The CDR3 is CATSQTGDQPQHF. The CDR3 bases are TGTGCCACCAGTCAAACAGGGGATCAGCCCCAGCATTTT.

The gene calls are TRBV5-1 and TRBJ2-2; 10 nucleotides line up with TRBD1. V was clipped by 4 bases and J by 5 bases; unmatched bases: 5. Germline values: CDR1 SGHRS, CDR2 YFSETQ. The length of the CDR3 is 15 residues. Written as DNA, the CDR3 is TGCGCCAGCAGCGCCGGGGACAGGGGAACCGGGGAGCTGTTTTTT. This sequence encodes CASSAGDRGTGELFF.

This chain connects TRBV6-6 to TRBJ2-7; tentative D call: TRBD2 (6 bases). V lost 5 bases to trimming and J lost 1 base, with 18 bases between them. The CDR3 consists of 16 residues. The germline V gene encodes CDR1 MNHNY and CDR2 SVGAGI (reference sequence). CDR3 sequence reads: CASSPNWGVSSYEQYF. In nucleotides, the CDR3 is TGTGCCAGCAGTCCTAACTGGGGGGTATCTTCCTACGAGCAGTACTTC.

The chain joins TRBV20-1 to TRBJ2-1; 8 positions agree with TRBD1. This CDR3 is 11 amino acids long. Germline V lookup: CDR1 DFQATT, CDR2 SNEGSKA (reference sequence). J gave up 9 bases and V 6 bases, and 4 bases lay outside the gene matches. CDR3 sequence: CSATRGPEQFF. In nucleotides, the CDR3 is TGCAGTGCCACCAGGGGGCCTGAGCAGTTCTTC.

The V and J genes are TRBV24-1 and TRBJ2-5, with 7 bases matching TRBD1. Trimming removed 9 bases from V and 5 bases from J; junction bases left unmatched: 8. Looked up from germline, CDR1 is KGHDR and CDR2 is SFDVKD. The CDR3 extends over 13 amino acids. The CDR3 spells CATLRGRWETQYF. The DNA for the CDR3 is TGTGCCACCTTAAGGGGGCGGTGGGAGACCCAGTACTTC.

The chain carries TRBV19 and TRBJ2-5; 11 bases line up with TRBD2. This CDR3 comprises 20 residues. Germline V CDR1 and CDR2: LNHDA, SQIVND (reference sequence). The junction had 13 bases not matched to a gene; V was cut back by 0 bases and J by 1 base. The CDR3, as DNA: TGTGCCAGTAGTATAGATCGGAGGCTAGCGGGGGGTAGGGGCCAAGAGACCCAGTACTTC. It specifies CASSIDRRLAGGRGQETQYF.

The rearrangement uses TRBV18 and TRBJ2-7; D possibly corresponds to TRBD2 (5 bases). V lost 3 bases and J 4 bases, leaving 7 bases between the germline ends. CDR1 is KGHSH and CDR2 is LQKENI in the germline V gene. The CDR3 consists of 12 residues. Written as DNA, the CDR3 is TGTGCCAGCTCACCCGGGGAGTACGAGCAGTACTTC. This codes for CASSPGEYEQYF. Using reference TRBV18 and TRBJ2-7 for the parts outside the CDR3, the full variable domain is NAGVMQNPRHLVRRRGQEARLRCSPMKGHSHVYWYRQLPEEGLKFMVYLQKENIIDESGMPKERFSAEFPKEGPSILRIQQVVRGDSAAYFCASSPGEYEQYFGPGTRLTVT.

V is TRBV2 and J is TRBJ2-3; 12 nucleotides agree with TRBD2. CDR1 is SNHLY, CDR2 FYNNEI, per germline. V lost 6 bases and J lost 4; bases outside the gene matches: 5. The CDR3 is made up of 15 amino acids. The CDR3 nucleotides are TGTGCCAGCAGAGTTCTAGCGGGAGGGGCAGATACGCAGTATTTT. Translated, it gives CASRVLAGGADTQYF.

V and J are TRBV7-9 and TRBJ2-3, with D unclear. The CDR3 spans 15 residues. V gave up 7 bases and J gave up 2 bases, with 16 bases separating them. Germline V gene data show CDR1 as SEHNR and CDR2 as FQNEAQ (reference sequence). The CDR3 here is CASNQPMSNTDTQYF. The CDR3 region has the DNA TGTGCCAGCAACCAACCCATGTCTAACACAGATACGCAGTATTTT.

The chain couples TRBV11-2 to TRBJ1-2, with 9 bases that match TRBD1. From germline, CDR1 is SGHAT and CDR2 FQNNGV. The CDR3 totals 14 residues. Losses at the gene ends were 4 bases for V and 10 bases for J; bases not matched to a gene: 10. This chain's CDR3 is CASSSDRGSWDYTF. The CDR3 DNA sequence: TGTGCCAGCAGCTCCGACAGGGGGTCTTGGGACTACACCTTC.

This clone was observed a single time. The chain has TRBV5-6 and TRBJ2-5; D may be TRBD1 (5 bases). The germline CDR1 and CDR2 sequences are SGHDT and YYEEEE. The ends were cut back, 4 bases at V and 5 bases at J, with 18 bases in the middle. There are 15 residues in the CDR3. In DNA, the CDR3 is TGTGCCAGCAGCCCACGACAGAGGATCGGGGAGACCCAGTACTTC. Its translation: CASSPRQRIGETQYF.

The gene calls are TRBV29-1 and TRBJ2-2; TRBD2 matches at 9 bases. This CDR3 is 14 amino acids long. The V and J ends lost 7 bases and 5 bases, in that order; junction bases with no gene match: 8. Germline loops: CDR1 SQVTM, CDR2 ANQGSEA. CDR3 nucleotide sequence: TGCAGCGGCGGGGGGGACCTGCGTACCGGGGAGCTGTTTTTT. Its protein is CSGGGDLRTGELFF.

This chain uses TRBV5-1 with TRBJ1-2, with 7 bases identical to TRBD1. The CDR3 is made up of 12 amino acids. Germline V gene data show CDR1 as SGHRS and CDR2 as YFSETQ. V was clipped by 4 bases and J by 6 bases; unmatched bases: 3. CDR3: CASSPGQDGYTF. The CDR3, as DNA: TGCGCCAGCAGCCCCGGACAGGATGGCTACACCTTC.

This rearrangement joins TRBV7-9 to TRBJ1-1; 9 bases line up with TRBD1. CDR3 size: 14 residues. Germline lookup yields CDR1 SEHNR and CDR2 FQNEAQ (reference sequence). Unmatched junction bases numbered 5, after V lost 5 bases and J lost 4 bases. The CDR3 DNA reads TGTGCCAGCAGCGGGGGACAGGGTGGCACTGAAGCTTTCTTT. Translation gives CASSGGQGGTEAFF.

V gene TRBV19 combines with J gene TRBJ2-3; 11 nucleotides agree with TRBD1. The junction had 8 bases not matched to a gene; V was cut back by 5 bases and J by 4 bases. Germline-derived CDR1 and CDR2 are LNHDA and SQIVND (reference sequence). This CDR3 is 16 amino acids long. The CDR3 sequence is CASSRTGGAISDTQYF. Written as DNA, the CDR3 is TGTGCCAGTAGTCGGACAGGGGGCGCGATCTCAGATACGCAGTATTTT.

J is TRBJ1-3 and V is TRBV7-9, with D possibly matching TRBD1 (5 bases). This CDR3 comprises 12 residues. Germline V gene lookup returns CDR1 SEHNR and CDR2 FQNEAQ (reference sequence). Trimming stripped 7 bases from V and 4 bases from J, with 8 bases between. The CDR3 coding sequence is TGTGCCAGCAACCGGGGGGGAAACACCATATATTTT. This sequence encodes CASNRGGNTIYF.

V gene TRBV7-6 combines with J gene TRBJ2-6; D possibly corresponds to TRBD1 (7 bases). This CDR3 region has 19 residues. V lost 4 bases, J lost 0 bases, and 19 bases lay in between. The V gene's germline CDR1 is SGHVS and CDR2 FNYEAQ. CDR3 residues: CASSSAGRDRISGANVLTF. The DNA for the CDR3 is TGTGCCAGCAGCTCAGCGGGCCGGGACAGAATCTCTGGGGCCAACGTCCTGACTTTC.

This chain joins TRBV15 and TRBJ1-5; no firm D call. Germline CDR1 and CDR2: LNHNV and YYDKDF (reference sequence). The CDR3 consists of 14 residues. Trimming left V 0 bases short and J 2 bases short, with 5 bases between. The CDR3 nucleotides read TGTGCCACCAGCAGAGATTCGGGCAATCAGCCCCAGCATTTT. Translating gives CATSRDSGNQPQHF.

A remark on this clone: Germline and junction disagree at one end, which may indicate a read error. The genes are TRBV7-7 and TRBJ2-2, with 13 bases fitting TRBD2. Germline V gene data show CDR1 as SSHAT and CDR2 as FNYEAQ (reference sequence). The CDR3 length is 15 residues. As DNA, the CDR3 is TGTGCTAGCAGCGTAGGACTAGCGGGAGCCGGGGAGCTGTTTTTT. Encoded protein: CASSVGLAGAGELFF. Filled out from reference TRBV7-7 and TRBJ2-2, the complete variable domain reads GAGVSQSPRYKVTKRGQDVTLRCDPISSHATLYWYQQALGQGPEFLTYFNYEAQPDKSGLPSDRFSAERPEGSISTLTIQRTEQRDSAMYRCASSVGLAGAGELFFGEGSRLTVL.